The 20 T cell receptor beta chains reported below all come from one sample, sequenced in a study of T-cell memory formation after mild COVID-19. Each CDR3 protein gets one entry after TCRdb re-called the 5' RACE reads with MiXCR. The data hold 120,000 to 150,000 distinct CDR3 sequences, with 15% to 20% observed a single time. The sample was PBMCs or a T cell subset sorted from them (not recorded which). Every receptor here comes from an adult woman who had mild COVID-19 (a few samples of this study predate the infection). Cell type and time point are not known.

The chain links TRBV11-1 to TRBJ1-5, with 7 bases matching TRBD1. This CDR3 has 13 residues. Germline loops: CDR1 SGHAT, CDR2 FQDESV (reference sequence). With V trimmed by 4 bases and J by 4 bases, 1 base remained unmatched. This CDR3 reads CASSSGQNQPQHF. CDR3 sequence (DNA): TGTGCCAGCAGCTCGGGACAGAATCAGCCCCAGCATTTT.

In this sample, this clonotype turned up a few times. V is TRBV7-2 and J is TRBJ1-3; no clear D gene. Germline V gene sequence: CDR1 SGHTA, CDR2 FQGNSA. V was trimmed by 8 bases and J by 1 base, leaving 9 bases between them. The CDR3 covers 13 residues. DNA for the CDR3: TGTGCCAGCTCTCCCTGGTCTGGAAACACCATATATTTT. It codes for CASSPWSGNTIYF.

CDR3 in DNA: TGTGCCAGTAGTATCGGTAGGGCATGGGCCGGGGAGCTGTTTTTT. It codes for CASSIGRAWAGELFF. This rearrangement joins TRBV19 to TRBJ2-2; D unclear. The CDR3 has 15 amino acids. Between the trimmed V and J ends, which lost 3 bases and 6 bases, there was a span of 14 bases. Germline CDR1 is LNHDA and CDR2 is SQIVND (reference sequence).

This clonotype was recorded once. V is TRBV12-3 or TRBV12-4 and J is TRBJ2-5; D perhaps matches TRBD2 (6 bases). This CDR3 is 14 amino acids long. Trimming took 7 bases from V and 5 from J, leaving 17 bases between them. CDR3 protein: CASKLGLRAETQYF. The CDR3 nucleotides read TGTGCCAGCAAACTCGGACTACGAGCGGAGACCCAGTACTTC.

This rearrangement joins TRBV24-1 to TRBJ2-3; D is possibly TRBD2 (5 bases). This CDR3 contains 15 residues. V lost 1 base and J 4 bases, leaving 11 bases between the germline ends. The germline V gene encodes CDR1 KGHDR and CDR2 SFDVKD. The CDR3 protein is CATSDLNSGADTQYF. CDR3 sequence (DNA): TGTGCCACCAGTGATTTAAACTCCGGGGCAGATACGCAGTATTTT.

CDR3 region: CASSPAGGWDQPQHF. CDR3 in DNA: TGTGCCAGCTCACCGGCAGGGGGTTGGGATCAGCCCCAGCATTTT. The chain recombines TRBV18 with TRBJ1-5; 7 positions match TRBD1. This CDR3 is built from 15 residues. J gave up 5 bases and V 3 bases, and 7 bases lay outside the gene matches. Germline CDR1 reads KGHSH; CDR2 reads LQKENI.

The rearrangement joins TRBV6-5 to TRBJ2-3; 13 bases fit TRBD2. There are 15 residues in the CDR3. Trimming cost V 6 bases and J 3 bases; bases outside gene matches: 3. Germline CDR1 reads MNHEY; CDR2 reads SVGAGI. This CDR3 reads CASRRGLAGTDTQYF. The CDR3 DNA reads as TGTGCCAGCAGACGGGGACTAGCGGGGACAGATACGCAGTATTTT.

This clonotype was picked up a small number of times. The chain couples TRBV7-9 to TRBJ2-5, with D unresolved. Trimming cost V 4 bases and J 2 bases, with 11 bases left between them. This CDR3 is 14 amino acids long. Germline V gene sequence: CDR1 SEHNR, CDR2 FQNEAQ (reference sequence). CDR3 residues: CASSYGSGQETQYF. The CDR3 DNA is TGTGCCAGCAGCTACGGCAGTGGGCAAGAGACCCAGTACTTC.

This clonotype was observed a few times. The chain employs TRBV29-1 and TRBJ2-1; D might be TRBD1 or TRBD2, each matching 5 bases. Germline CDR1 reads SQVTM; CDR2 reads ANQGSEA. There are 14 residues in the CDR3. V lost 3 bases and J 7 bases, leaving 16 bases between the germline ends. CDR3 nucleotide sequence: TGCAGCGTTGACGACCAGGGTAGGAGGAATGAGCAGTTCTTC. Translated, it gives CSVDDQGRRNEQFF.

The V call is TRBV30, the J call TRBJ2-7; D not certain. CDR1 is GTSNPN and CDR2 is SVGIG in the germline V gene (reference sequence). The CDR3 contains 15 residues. V lost 3 bases to trimming and J lost 5 bases, with 20 bases between them. For the CDR3, the DNA is TGTGCCTGGAGGGACCTAGGCAGGACCGTCCACGAGCAGTACTTC. Translated, it gives CAWRDLGRTVHEQYF.

This clonotype was counted between two and nine times. The chain uses TRBV7-9 and TRBJ2-3, with D perhaps being TRBD1 or TRBD2 (6 bases each). The CDR3 runs to 18 residues. Deletions cut 5 bases from V and 3 bases from J, with 24 bases between. Germline CDR1 SEHNR, CDR2 FQNEAQ (reference sequence). CDR3 in DNA: TGTGCCAGCAGCCACGCCTCTGGGGGGCGGATGTCAACAGATACGCAGTATTTT. This gives the protein CASSHASGGRMSTDTQYF.

The chain recombines TRBV11-2 with TRBJ1-1, with 8 positions matching TRBD1. This CDR3 has 14 amino acids. Germline V gives CDR1 SGHAT, CDR2 FQNNGV. Unmatched junction bases numbered 6, after V lost 5 bases and J lost 4 bases. The CDR3 nucleotides are TGTGCCAGCAGCCATGACAGGGGTGGCACTGAAGCTTTCTTT. Translated: CASSHDRGGTEAFF.

This clonotype was detected many times. The chain links TRBV5-1 to TRBJ2-6; D is unclear. The CDR3 totals 16 residues. Germline V gene data show CDR1 as SGHRS and CDR2 as YFSETQ. Trimming took 0 bases from V and 0 from J, leaving 7 bases between them. The CDR3 region is CASSLDFNSGANVLTF. DNA for the CDR3: TGCGCCAGCAGCTTGGATTTTAACTCTGGGGCCAACGTCCTGACTTTC.

This clonotype was observed a handful of times. The chain employs TRBV5-1 and TRBJ2-1; 10 bases line up with TRBD2. Germline V gene sequence: CDR1 SGHRS, CDR2 YFSETQ. The trim removed 6 bases at V and 5 bases at J, leaving 2 bases unmatched. This CDR3 has 13 residues. The CDR3 DNA reads TGCGCCAGCAAGCGGGAGGGTAACAATGAGCAGTTCTTC. Residues: CASKREGNNEQFF.

The chain carries TRBV5-6 and TRBJ1-6; D not resolved. The length of the CDR3 is 12 residues. CDR1 and CDR2 from the germline V gene are SGHDT and YYEEEE. V was pared by 2 bases and J by 13 bases, with 10 bases between. The CDR3 coding sequence is TGTGCCAGCAGCTTTCTAGCCCTTCCCCTCCACTTT. Its translation: CASSFLALPLHF. Complete variable domain (other parts from reference TRBV5-6 and TRBJ1-6): DAGVTQSPTHLIKTRGQQVTLRCSPKSGHDTVSWYQQALGQGPQFIFQYYEEEERQRGNFPDRFSGHQFPNYSSELNVNALLLGDSALYLCASSFLALPLHFGNGTRLTVT.

This clonotype was seen a handful of times. The V and J genes are TRBV5-1 and TRBJ2-2; 10 bases align to TRBD2. The CDR3 is 17 amino acids. From germline, CDR1 is SGHRS and CDR2 YFSETQ. The V segment lost 4 bases and the J segment 5 bases; nucleotides outside the gene matches: 11. The CDR3 loop is CASSLSGLAGVTGELFF. CDR3 nucleotide sequence: TGCGCCAGCAGCCTGTCGGGGCTAGCGGGAGTAACCGGGGAGCTGTTTTTT.

This chain links TRBV7-9 with TRBJ2-1; a possible D gene is TRBD2 (6 bases). Germline V lookup: CDR1 SEHNR, CDR2 FQNEAQ (reference sequence). This CDR3 has 14 residues. Trimming removed 3 bases at V and 8 bases at J, with 14 bases between. The CDR3, as DNA: TGTGCCAGCAGCTTGGGACTTTTGGGCCATGAGCAGTTCTTC. Amino acids: CASSLGLLGHEQFF.

This clonotype was observed a few times. This rearrangement joins TRBV24-1 to TRBJ2-3; D unclear. Trimming shortened V by 1 base and J by 4 bases, and 11 bases separated the two germline ends. There are 15 residues in the CDR3. Germline-derived CDR1 and CDR2 are KGHDR and SFDVKD. DNA for the CDR3: TGTGCCACCAGTGATTTCCGGACCGCGGCAGATACGCAGTATTTT. It encodes CATSDFRTAADTQYF.

The chain joins TRBV2 to TRBJ2-7, with 7 bases matching TRBD1. The junction had 7 bases not matched to a gene; V was cut back by 6 bases and J by 5 bases. The germline V gene has CDR1 SNHLY and CDR2 FYNNEI. The CDR3 has 13 amino acids. The CDR3 region is CASSVTGSNEQYF. Here the CDR3 DNA reads TGTGCCAGCAGCGTGACAGGGTCTAACGAGCAGTACTTC.

The genes are TRBV12-3 or TRBV12-4 and TRBJ2-5; 9 nucleotides align to TRBD1. This CDR3 contains 15 residues. V lost 4 bases, J lost 8 bases, and 11 bases stayed unmatched. The CDR3 loop is CASSSDRGLSLTQYF. CDR3 in DNA: TGTGCCAGCAGTTCGGACAGGGGTCTTTCCCTAACCCAGTACTTC.